A selection of T cell receptor beta chains follows, all from one sample in a study of blood T cell repertoires in COVID-19. The data were produced by immunoSEQ multiplex PCR, yet TCRdb's version contains in-frame clones alone and is incomplete. The sample includes 400,000 or so clones, approximately 90% seen only once; the top ten take approximately 0.92%. Sequenced material: peripheral blood. These receptors were taken from a man between 18 and 29 years old with COVID-19, enrolled during active disease. Both conserved end residues are part of each CDR3. The order of the fields is J gene, V gene, clone size, D gene, CDR3 protein, CDR3 DNA. A D gene is named only where the DNA matches it firmly. Rows give clone size only sometimes, using once, few, many, or a class for an expanded clone.

TRBJ2-5 | TRBV11-2 | . | . | CASSLDIEDRRGETQYF | TGTGCCAGCAGCTTAGATATAGAAGACCGGCGGGGAGAGACCCAGTACTTC
TRBJ2-1 | TRBV6-6 | . | TRBD2 | CASSSTSGYNEQFF | TGTGCCAGCAGTTCGACTAGCGGTTACAATGAGCAGTTCTTC
TRBJ2-2 | TRBV5-5 | . | TRBD1 | CASSPGQGFNGELFF | TGTGCCAGCAGCCCGGGACAGGGGTTTAACGGGGAGCTGTTTTTT
TRBJ2-1 | TRBV11-3 | . | TRBD2 | CASSLTSGINEQFF | TGTGCCAGCAGCTTAACTAGCGGTATCAATGAGCAGTTCTTC
TRBJ1-6 | TRBV7-9 | . | . | CASSIFGGSNSPLHF | TGTGCCAGCAGCATCTTTGGCGGATCCAATTCACCCCTCCACTTT
TRBJ2-7 | TRBV24-1 | once | . | CATSAPTRSRRVVRPEQYF | TGTGCCACCAGTGCACCAACCCGGTCGCGGCGGGTCGTCCGGCCCGAGCAGTACTTC
TRBJ1-4 | TRBV4-1 | many | . | CASSQGFGNEKLFF | TGCGCCAGCAGCCAAGGGTTCGGGAATGAAAAACTGTTTTTT
TRBJ2-7 | TRBV5-4 | . | . | CASSLRGEQYF | TGTGCCAGCAGCTTACGGGGGGAGCAGTACTTC
TRBJ1-3 | TRBV6-5 | . | TRBD1 | CASSPDRAGGNTIYF | TGTGCCAGCAGCCCCGACAGGGCTGGAGGAAACACCATATATTTT
TRBJ2-7 | TRBV15 | . | TRBD1 | CATSRVGTGYLYF | TGTGCCACCAGCAGAGTCGGGACAGGGTATTTGTACTTC
TRBJ2-5 | TRBV28 | . | TRBD2 | CASSGIAGVGKTQYF | TGTGCCAGCAGTGGGATAGCGGGAGTAGGGAAGACCCAGTACTTC
TRBJ2-2 | TRBV2 | . | . | CASSEAGGLTGELFF | TGTGCCAGCAGTGAAGCGGGGGGTCTCACCGGGGAGCTGTTTTTT
TRBJ2-7 | TRBV30 | . | . | CACRDGSSYEQYF | TGTGCCTGCCGGGACGGGAGCTCCTACGAGCAGTACTTC
TRBJ1-2 | TRBV7-9 | . | . | CASSLAGTGYGYTF | TGTGCCAGCAGCTTAGCGGGCACGGGGTATGGCTACACCTTC
TRBJ2-1 | TRBV18 | . | TRBD2 | CASSPIAGVEGNEQFF | TGTGCCAGCTCACCTATAGCGGGAGTAGAGGGCAATGAGCAGTTCTTC
TRBJ1-1 | TRBV5-5 | once | . | CASSFEGTKGVAEAFF | TGTGCCAGCAGCTTTGAGGGGACGAAGGGGGTCGCTGAAGCTTTCTTT
TRBJ1-1 | TRBV28 | . | . | CASGTEAFF | TGTGCCTCGGGAACTGAAGCTTTCTTT
TRBJ1-2 | TRBV5-4 | . | TRBD1 | CASSGETGVGYTF | TGTGCCAGCAGCGGTGAGACAGGGGTTGGCTACACCTTC
TRBJ2-7 | TRBV21-1 | once | . | CASNLRQGPYEQYF | TGTGCCAGCAACCTACGACAGGGCCCCTACGAGCAGTACTTC
TRBJ2-1 | TRBV7-2 | few | . | CASSRDNEQFF | TGTGCCAGCAGCCGGGACAATGAGCAGTTCTTC
TRBJ1-2 | TRBV19 | once | . | CASSQPTGNWPYGYTF | TGTGCCAGTAGCCAACCCACAGGCAATTGGCCCTATGGCTACACCTTC
TRBJ1-2 | TRBV23-1 | . | TRBD1 | CASSPRTGGDYGYTF | TGCGCCAGCAGTCCCCGGACAGGGGGCGACTATGGCTACACCTTC
TRBJ2-1 | TRBV5-8 | once | . | CASSRTRGNEQFF | TGTGCCAGCAGCCGCACTAGAGGCAATGAGCAGTTCTTC
TRBJ2-7 | TRBV5-1 | . | . | CASTQDSLTYEQYF | TGCGCCAGCACCCAGGACAGCCTTACATACGAGCAGTACTTC
TRBJ1-2 | TRBV7-9 | . | . | CASSPQGYYGYTF | TGTGCCAGCAGCCCGCAGGGTTACTATGGCTACACCTTC
TRBJ2-3 | TRBV11-3 | . | . | CASSLGELGTDTQYF | TGTGCCAGCAGCTTAGGGGAGTTAGGCACAGATACGCAGTATTTT
TRBJ2-5 | TRBV7-8 | . | TRBD2 | CASSLVWLAGQETQYF | TGTGCCAGCAGCTTAGTCTGGCTAGCGGGCCAAGAGACCCAGTACTTC
TRBJ2-1 | TRBV4-2 | once | TRBD2 | CASSQSLAGTPDNEQFF | TGTGCCAGCAGCCAATCACTAGCGGGGACCCCTGACAATGAGCAGTTCTTC
TRBJ2-3 | TRBV28 | . | . | CASSLNGGWTDTQYF | TGTGCCAGCAGTTTAAACGGAGGATGGACAGATACGCAGTATTTT
TRBJ1-1 | TRBV29-1 | . | . | CSVERVNTEAFF | TGCAGCGTGGAACGAGTGAACACTGAAGCTTTCTTT
TRBJ2-3 | TRBV7-9 | . | . | CASSLRGADTQYF | TGTGCCAGCAGCTTACGCGGGGCAGATACGCAGTATTTT
TRBJ2-7 | TRBV11-2 | once | . | CASPSRYEQYF | TGTGCCAGCCCTAGCCGGTACGAGCAGTACTTC
TRBJ2-2 | TRBV6-4 | few | . | CASSDGGAGTGELFF | TGTGCCAGCAGTGATGGGGGCGCGGGTACCGGGGAGCTGTTTTTT
TRBJ2-7 | TRBV5-6 | few | . | CASSLHIDSYEQYF | TGTGCCAGCAGCTTACATATTGACTCCTACGAGCAGTACTTC
TRBJ1-2 | TRBV3-1/TRBV3-2 | . | . | CASSQFGANYGYTF | TGTGCCAGCAGCCAATTTGGGGCCAACTATGGCTACACCTTC
TRBJ2-1 | TRBV3-1/TRBV3-2 | . | . | CASSQEAASYNEQFF | TGTGCCAGCAGCCAAGAAGCGGCCTCCTACAATGAGCAGTTCTTC
TRBJ2-5 | TRBV6-5 | once | TRBD1 | CASSYTQGAPETQYF | TGTGCCAGCAGTTACACGCAGGGGGCCCCAGAGACCCAGTACTTC
TRBJ2-1 | TRBV11-3 | . | TRBD2 | CASSRGGRDEQFF | TGTGCCAGCAGCCGCGGGGGACGGGATGAGCAGTTCTTC
TRBJ2-3 | TRBV10-3 | . | TRBD1 | CAISEGQGGYTDTQYF | TGTGCCATCAGTGAGGGACAGGGGGGGTACACAGATACGCAGTATTTT
TRBJ1-4 | TRBV5-4 | once | . | CASSSGSATNEKLFF | TGTGCCAGCAGCTCAGGAAGTGCAACTAATGAAAAACTGTTTTTT
TRBJ1-4 | TRBV7-8 | . | TRBD1 | CASSSRTGNEKLFF | TGTGCCAGCAGCTCCCGGACAGGGAATGAAAAACTGTTTTTT
TRBJ2-3 | TRBV12-3/TRBV12-4 | . | . | CASSLVVGTQYF | TGTGCCAGCAGCCTAGTGGTCGGTACGCAGTATTTT
TRBJ1-6 | TRBV3-1/TRBV3-2 | . | . | CASSRPGENSPLHF | TGTGCCAGCAGCCGTCCGGGAGAGAATTCACCCCTCCACTTT
TRBJ2-3 | TRBV7-6 | . | TRBD2 | CASSLPAGASGASTDTQYF | TGTGCCAGCAGCTTACCCGCCGGGGCTAGCGGGGCCAGCACAGATACGCAGTATTTT
TRBJ2-2 | TRBV6-6 | . | TRBD1 | CAISVGGTGFPGELFF | TGTGCCATCTCTGTGGGGGGGACAGGGTTTCCCGGGGAGCTGTTTTTT
TRBJ1-6 | TRBV27 | . | . | CASSLLGVMDSPLHF | TGTGCCAGCAGTTTATTAGGGGTGATGGATTCACCCCTCCACTTT
TRBJ2-2 | TRBV9 | . | TRBD1 | CASSPGTGLTGELFF | TGTGCCAGCAGCCCGGGGACAGGGCTAACCGGGGAGCTGTTTTTT
TRBJ1-5 | TRBV19 | . | . | CASRYSNQPQHF | TGTGCCAGTAGGTATAGCAATCAGCCCCAGCATTTT
TRBJ1-2 | TRBV12-3/TRBV12-4 | once | . | CASSPTGDYGYTF | TGTGCCAGCAGCCCGACGGGGGACTATGGCTACACCTTC
TRBJ1-2 | TRBV6-5 | . | TRBD1 | CASSYGDRGGGYTF | TGTGCCAGCAGTTACGGGGACAGGGGAGGTGGCTACACCTTC
TRBJ2-1 | TRBV3-1/TRBV3-2 | . | . | CASSQDRGGDINEQFF | TGTGCCAGCAGCCAAGATAGGGGGGGGGATATCAATGAGCAGTTCTTC
TRBJ1-2 | TRBV18 | . | . | CASSPTQDNGYTF | TGTGCCAGCTCACCTACCCAGGACAATGGCTACACCTTC